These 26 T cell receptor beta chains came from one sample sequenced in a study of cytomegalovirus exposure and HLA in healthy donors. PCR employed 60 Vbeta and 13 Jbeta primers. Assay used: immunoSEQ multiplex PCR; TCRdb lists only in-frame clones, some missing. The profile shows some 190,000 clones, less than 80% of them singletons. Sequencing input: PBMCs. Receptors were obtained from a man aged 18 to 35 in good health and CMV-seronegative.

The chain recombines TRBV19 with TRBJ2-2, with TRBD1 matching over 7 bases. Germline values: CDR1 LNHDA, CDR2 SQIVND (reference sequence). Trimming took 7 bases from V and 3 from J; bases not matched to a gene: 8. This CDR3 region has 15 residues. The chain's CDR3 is CASTLGTGDTGELFF. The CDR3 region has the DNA TGTGCCAGTACCCTAGGAACAGGGGACACCGGGGAGCTGTTTTTT.

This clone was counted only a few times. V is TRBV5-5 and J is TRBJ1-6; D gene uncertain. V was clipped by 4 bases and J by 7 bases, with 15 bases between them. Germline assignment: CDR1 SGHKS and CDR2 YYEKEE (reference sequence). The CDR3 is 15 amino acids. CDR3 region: CASSLLSRPNSPLHF. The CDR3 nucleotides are TGTGCCAGCAGCCTCCTGTCGCGTCCAAATTCACCCCTCCACTTT.

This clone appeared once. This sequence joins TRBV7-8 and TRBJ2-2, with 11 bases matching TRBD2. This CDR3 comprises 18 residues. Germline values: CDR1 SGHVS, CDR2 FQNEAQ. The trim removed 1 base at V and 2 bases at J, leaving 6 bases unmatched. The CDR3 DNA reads TGTGCCAGCAGCTTAGGGACACTAGCGGGAGCCAACACCGGGGAGCTGTTTTTT. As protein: CASSLGTLAGANTGELFF.

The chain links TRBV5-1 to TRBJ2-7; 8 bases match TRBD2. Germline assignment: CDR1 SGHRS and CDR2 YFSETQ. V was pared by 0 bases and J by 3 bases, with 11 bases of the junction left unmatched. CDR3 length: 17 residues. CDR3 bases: TGCGCCAGCAGCTTGGGAGTTTTGGCGGGAGGCTTCTACGAGCAGTACTTC. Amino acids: CASSLGVLAGGFYEQYF.

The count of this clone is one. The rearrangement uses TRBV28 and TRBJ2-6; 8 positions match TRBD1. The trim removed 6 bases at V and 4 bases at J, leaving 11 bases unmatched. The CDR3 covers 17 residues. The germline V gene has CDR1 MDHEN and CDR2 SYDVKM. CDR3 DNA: TGTGCCAGCAGACGGGACAGGCCTGTCGGAGGGGCCAACGTCCTGACTTTC. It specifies CASRRDRPVGGANVLTF.

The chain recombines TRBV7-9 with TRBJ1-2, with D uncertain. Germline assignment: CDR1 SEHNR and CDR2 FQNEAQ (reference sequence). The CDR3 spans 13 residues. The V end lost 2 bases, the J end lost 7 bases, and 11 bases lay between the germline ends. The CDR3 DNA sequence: TGTGCCAGCAGCTTATCGGTAGCGCGTGGCTACACCTTC. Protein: CASSLSVARGYTF. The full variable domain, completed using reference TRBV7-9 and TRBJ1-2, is DTGVSQNPRHKITKRGQNVTFRCDPISEHNRLYWYRQTLGQGPEFLTYFQNEAQLEKSRLLSDRFSAERPKGSFSTLEIQRTEQGDSAMYLCASSLSVARGYTFGSGTRLTVV.

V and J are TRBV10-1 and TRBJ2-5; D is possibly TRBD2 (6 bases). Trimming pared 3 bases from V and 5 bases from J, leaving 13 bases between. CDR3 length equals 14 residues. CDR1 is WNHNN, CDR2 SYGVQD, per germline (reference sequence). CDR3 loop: CASSERGSKETQYF. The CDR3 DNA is TGCGCCAGCAGTGAACGGGGGAGTAAGGAGACCCAGTACTTC.

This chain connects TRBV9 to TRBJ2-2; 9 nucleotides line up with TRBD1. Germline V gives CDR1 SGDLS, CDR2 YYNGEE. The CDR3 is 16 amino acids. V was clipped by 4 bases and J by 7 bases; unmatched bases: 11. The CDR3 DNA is TGTGCCAGCAGCCCCCGGATGGGACAGGGTGACGGGGAGCTGTTTTTT. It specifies CASSPRMGQGDGELFF. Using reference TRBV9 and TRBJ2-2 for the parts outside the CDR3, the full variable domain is DSGVTQTPKHLITATGQRVTLRCSPRSGDLSVYWYQQSLDQGLQFLIQYYNGEERAKGNILERFSAQQFPDLHSELNLSSLELGDSALYFCASSPRMGQGDGELFFGEGSRLTVL.

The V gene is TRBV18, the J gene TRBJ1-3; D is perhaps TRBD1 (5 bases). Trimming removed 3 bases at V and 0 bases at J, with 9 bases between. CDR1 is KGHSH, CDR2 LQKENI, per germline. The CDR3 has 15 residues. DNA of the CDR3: TGTGCCAGCTCACCCAAGGGGATCTCTGGAAACACCATATATTTT. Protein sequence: CASSPKGISGNTIYF.

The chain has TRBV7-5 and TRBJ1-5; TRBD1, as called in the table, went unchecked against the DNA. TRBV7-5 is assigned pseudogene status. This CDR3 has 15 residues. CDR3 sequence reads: CARSSGQDDHQPQHF. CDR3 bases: TGTGCCAGAAGCTCCGGACAGGACGACCATCAGCCCCAGCATTTT.

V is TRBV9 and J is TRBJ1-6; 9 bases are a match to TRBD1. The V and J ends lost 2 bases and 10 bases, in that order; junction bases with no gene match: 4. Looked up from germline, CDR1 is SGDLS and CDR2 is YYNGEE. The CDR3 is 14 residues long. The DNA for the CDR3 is TGTGCCAGCAGCGTCGGACAGGGGTCCTCACCCCTCCACTTT. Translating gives CASSVGQGSSPLHF.

In DNA form, the CDR3 reads TGTGCCAGCAGTGAGGTACCGGGGAAGGAGACCCAGTACTTC. Translated, it gives CASSEVPGKETQYF. The V and J genes are TRBV6-1 and TRBJ2-5; possibly TRBD2 for D (5 bases). V was shortened by 3 bases and J by 5 bases, with 13 bases between the two germline ends. Germline CDR1 is MNHNS and CDR2 is SASEGT. This CDR3 is built from 14 residues.

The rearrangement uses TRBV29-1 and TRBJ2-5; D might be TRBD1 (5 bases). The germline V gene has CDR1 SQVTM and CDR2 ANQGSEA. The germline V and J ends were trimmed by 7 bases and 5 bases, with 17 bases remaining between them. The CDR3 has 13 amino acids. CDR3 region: CSARRSQGETQYF. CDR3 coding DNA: TGCAGCGCCCGACGGTCCCAGGGTGAGACCCAGTACTTC.

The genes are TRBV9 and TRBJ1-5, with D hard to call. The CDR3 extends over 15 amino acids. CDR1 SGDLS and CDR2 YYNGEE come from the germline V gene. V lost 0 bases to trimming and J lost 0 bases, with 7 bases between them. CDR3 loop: CASSVEADSNQPQHF. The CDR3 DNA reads TGTGCCAGCAGCGTAGAGGCGGATAGCAATCAGCCCCAGCATTTT.

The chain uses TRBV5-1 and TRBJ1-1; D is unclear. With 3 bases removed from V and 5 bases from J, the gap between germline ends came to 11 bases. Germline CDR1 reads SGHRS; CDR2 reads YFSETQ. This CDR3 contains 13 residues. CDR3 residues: CASSYPGGTEAFF. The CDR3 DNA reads TGCGCCAGCAGCTACCCGGGAGGTACTGAAGCTTTCTTT.

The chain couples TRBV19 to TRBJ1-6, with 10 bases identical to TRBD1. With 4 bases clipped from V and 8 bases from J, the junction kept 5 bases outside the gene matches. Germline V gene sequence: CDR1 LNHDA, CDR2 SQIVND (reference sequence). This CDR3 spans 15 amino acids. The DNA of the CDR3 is TGTGCCAGTAGTACCGGGACAGGGGTTTATTCACCCCTCCACTTT. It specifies CASSTGTGVYSPLHF.

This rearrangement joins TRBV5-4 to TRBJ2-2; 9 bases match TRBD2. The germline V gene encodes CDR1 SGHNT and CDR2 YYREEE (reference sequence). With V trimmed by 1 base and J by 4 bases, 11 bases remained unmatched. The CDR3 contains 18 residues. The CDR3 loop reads CASSLITAGGRGTGELFF. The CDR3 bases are TGTGCCAGCAGCTTGATTACGGCGGGGGGGCGGGGCACCGGGGAGCTGTTTTTT.

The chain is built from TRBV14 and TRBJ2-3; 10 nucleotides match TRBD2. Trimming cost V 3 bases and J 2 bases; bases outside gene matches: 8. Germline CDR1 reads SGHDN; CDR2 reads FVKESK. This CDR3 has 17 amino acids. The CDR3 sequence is CASSQFGLADSTDTQYF. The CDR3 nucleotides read TGTGCCAGCAGCCAGTTCGGACTAGCGGATTCCACAGATACGCAGTATTTT.

In DNA, the CDR3 is TGTGCCAGCAGTGAAGACAGGGCGTTAGATACGCAGTATTTT. Encoded protein: CASSEDRALDTQYF. This chain links TRBV2 with TRBJ2-3, with D possibly being TRBD1 (6 bases). The CDR3 contains 14 residues. From germline, CDR1 is SNHLY and CDR2 FYNNEI. V was pared by 1 base and J by 5 bases, with 10 bases between.

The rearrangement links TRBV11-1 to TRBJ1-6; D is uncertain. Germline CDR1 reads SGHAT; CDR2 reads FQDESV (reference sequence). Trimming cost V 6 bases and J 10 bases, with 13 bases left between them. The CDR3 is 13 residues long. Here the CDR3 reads CASSFGYGSPLHF. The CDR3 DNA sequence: TGTGCCAGCAGTTTCGGGTACGGCTCACCCCTCCACTTT.

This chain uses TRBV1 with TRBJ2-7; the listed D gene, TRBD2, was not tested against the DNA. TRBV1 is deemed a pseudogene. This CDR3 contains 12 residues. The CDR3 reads CTSRTKATEQYF. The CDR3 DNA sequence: TGCACCAGCAGGACGAAAGCGACCGAGCAGTACTTC.

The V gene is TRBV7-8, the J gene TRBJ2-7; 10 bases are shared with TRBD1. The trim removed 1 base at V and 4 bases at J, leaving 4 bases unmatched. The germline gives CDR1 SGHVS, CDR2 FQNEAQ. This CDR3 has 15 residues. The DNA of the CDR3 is TGTGCCAGCAGCTTAGATGGGACAGGGGAATACGAGCAGTACTTC. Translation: CASSLDGTGEYEQYF.

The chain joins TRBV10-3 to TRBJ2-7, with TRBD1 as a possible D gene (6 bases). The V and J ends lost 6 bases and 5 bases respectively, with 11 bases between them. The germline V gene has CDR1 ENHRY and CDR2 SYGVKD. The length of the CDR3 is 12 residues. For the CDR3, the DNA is TGTGCCATCAGCCCGACAGGCCACGAGCAGTACTTC. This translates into CAISPTGHEQYF.

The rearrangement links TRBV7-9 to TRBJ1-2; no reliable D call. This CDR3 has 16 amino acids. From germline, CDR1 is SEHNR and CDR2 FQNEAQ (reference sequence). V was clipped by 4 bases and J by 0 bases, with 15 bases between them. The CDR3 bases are TGTGCCAGCAGCTCAGGAGGGCAGGAAACTAACTATGGCTACACCTTC. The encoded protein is CASSSGGQETNYGYTF.

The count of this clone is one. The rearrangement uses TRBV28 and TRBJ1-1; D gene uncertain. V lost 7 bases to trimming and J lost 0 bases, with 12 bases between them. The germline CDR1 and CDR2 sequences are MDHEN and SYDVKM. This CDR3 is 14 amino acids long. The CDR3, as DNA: TGTGCCAGCAAAAGTGGGCAGTTGAACACTGAAGCTTTCTTT. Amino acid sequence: CASKSGQLNTEAFF.

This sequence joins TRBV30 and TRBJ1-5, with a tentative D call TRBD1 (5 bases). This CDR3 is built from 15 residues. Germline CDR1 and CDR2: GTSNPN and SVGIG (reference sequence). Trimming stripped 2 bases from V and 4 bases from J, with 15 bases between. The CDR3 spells CAWSSLQGGNQPQHF. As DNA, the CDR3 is TGTGCCTGGAGTTCCCTTCAGGGCGGTAATCAGCCCCAGCATTTT.